This TCR beta chain stems from a study of CD8 T cells in ankylosing spondylitis. TCRdb re-called the 5' RACE reads with MiXCR, one entry per CDR3 protein. This sample has under 200,000 distinct CDR3 sequences, with 9.8% found just once. This clonotype was detected ten times or more. Its cognate antigen is unknown. Trimming took off 7 bases at V and 9 bases at J, with 12 bases between the two ends. Germline CDR1 reads KGHDR; CDR2 reads SFDVKD. The CDR3 loop spans 13 amino acids. Study conclusions and caveats: It appeared that ankylosing spondylitis blood was characterized by a TCR beta motif of eight highly homologous variants. Disease-associated clones were reportedly significantly overrepresented in matched ankylosing spondylitis synovial fluid.

The rearrangement joins TRBV24-1 to TRBJ1-6; a weak D match, TRBD1 (5 bases). The source material was blood, either unsorted or a sorted T cell fraction (not recorded which). This TCR derives from a female donor with ankylosing spondylitis or in good health (not recorded which). This CDR3 reads CATRTPGISPLHF. CDR3 nucleotides: TGTGCCACCAGAACGCCAGGGATTTCACCCCTCCACTTT.